This T cell receptor beta chain emerged from a study of T cells after yellow fever vaccination. Study results and limitations: Most primary-vaccination clones recurred post-booster (roughly 96% CD4, around 90% CD8).

This CDR3 comprises 14 residues. The germline V and J ends were trimmed by 3 bases and 5 bases, with 11 bases remaining between them. Germline V gene data show CDR1 as SGHTA and CDR2 as FQGNSA. Template switching by 5'RACE produced TCR cDNA, adding a universal primer site and UMIs. TCRdb re-derived calls from the 5' RACE reads in MiXCR, one entry per CDR3 protein. The top ten hold approximately 24% of the sample, which has about 340,000 distinct CDR3 sequences, 3% to 4.5% seen once. This clonotype was detected many times. What it binds is unknown. The chain has TRBV7-2 and TRBJ1-5; D not certain. The source material was PBMCs, sampled 5 days after the yellow fever booster vaccination. This TCR was sampled from a young man who received the YFV17D yellow fever vaccine. The CDR3 DNA is TGTGCCAGCAGCTTTTTGCACAGAGATCAGCCCCAGCATTTT. Translating gives CASSFLHRDQPQHF.